This TCR beta chain was documented in a study of beta chain features in type 1 diabetes. Study-level points and caveats: Diminished insertions and augmented deletions at VDJ junctions characterized type 1 diabetes patients.

Only a few counts were recorded for this clone. What it recognizes is unknown. V lost 5 bases and J 0 bases, leaving 17 bases between the germline ends. The CDR3 spans 16 residues. Germline V lookup: CDR1 SGHTA, CDR2 FQGNSA. cDNA synthesis used the whole RNA isolate, giving expressed TCRB sequences. The repertoire was sequenced with immunoSEQ multiplex PCR; TCRdb's copy has only in-frame clones and lacks some. The data show over 120,000 clones, roughly a tenth seen once. The TCR comes from a man aged 18 to 30 in good health. Sequenced input: naive CD4+ T cells from blood. The V gene is TRBV7-2, the J gene TRBJ2-7, with a weak D call TRBD1 (5 bases). CDR3 in amino acids: CASSHYPTGISYEQYF. As DNA, the CDR3 is TGTGCCAGCAGCCACTACCCCACAGGAATCTCCTACGAGCAGTACTTC.